The T cell receptor (beta chain) under discussion was sequenced for a study of response to subunit inactivated influenza vaccine. Trimming stripped 6 bases from V and 3 bases from J, with 14 bases between. The length of the CDR3 is 13 residues. Germline V lookup: CDR1 DFQATT, CDR2 SNEGSKA (reference sequence). TCRdb itself ran the RT-PCR reads through MiXCR, one entry per CDR3 protein. In the table there are around 150,000 distinct CDR3 sequences, roughly 10% of which are singletons. This TCR came from a man in his fifties or sixties who received an inactivated influenza vaccine. The rearrangement joins TRBV20-1 to TRBJ2-5; D possibly corresponds to TRBD2 (6 bases). Material: non-naive T cells sorted from PBMCs, obtained more than 35 days after vaccination. CDR3 protein: CSADQREKETQYF. The CDR3 nucleotides read TGCAGTGCCGATCAACGGGAGAAAGAGACCCAGTACTTC.